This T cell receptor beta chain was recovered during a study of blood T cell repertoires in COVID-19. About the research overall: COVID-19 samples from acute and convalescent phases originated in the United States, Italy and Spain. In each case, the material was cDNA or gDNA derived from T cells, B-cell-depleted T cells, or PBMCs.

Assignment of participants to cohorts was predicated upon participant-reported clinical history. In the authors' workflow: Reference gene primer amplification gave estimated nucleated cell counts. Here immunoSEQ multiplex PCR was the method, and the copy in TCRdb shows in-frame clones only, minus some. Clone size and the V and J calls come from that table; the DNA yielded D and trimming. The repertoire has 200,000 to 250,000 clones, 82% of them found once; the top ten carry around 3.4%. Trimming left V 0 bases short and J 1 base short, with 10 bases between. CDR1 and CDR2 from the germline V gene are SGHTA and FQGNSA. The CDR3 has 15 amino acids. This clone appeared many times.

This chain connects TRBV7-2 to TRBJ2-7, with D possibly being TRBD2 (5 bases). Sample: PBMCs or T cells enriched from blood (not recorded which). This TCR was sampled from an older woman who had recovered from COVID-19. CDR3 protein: CASSLALSGSYEQYF. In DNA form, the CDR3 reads TGTGCCAGCAGCTTAGCGCTGAGCGGTTCCTACGAGCAGTACTTC.